The clone carrying this TCR beta chain was detected a few times. Its antigen remains unidentified. This sample was taken from a study of cytomegalovirus exposure and HLA in healthy donors. Points from the study as a whole: Most likely, a cluster of highly shared sequence variants arose as a sequencing artifact. The authors enumerated over 150 TCR beta chains as linked to cytomegalovirus.

The PCR used 60 Vbeta and 13 Jbeta primers. Produced via immunoSEQ multiplex PCR; TCRdb's table is partial and in-frame only. This sample has some 170,000 clones; roughly 9.4% occur once, and the top ten carry about 1.2%. The sequence came from a woman aged 30 to 39 in good health and CMV-seropositive. The sequencing input was PBMCs.

The CDR3 DNA reads TGCGCCAGCAGCTTGGGGTTCTCAGGTGCAGGCACTGGTGGTGGGTACGAGCAGTACTTC. Its protein product is CASSLGFSGAGTGGGYEQYF. The chain couples TRBV5-1 to TRBJ2-7; D ambiguous. CDR1 and CDR2 from the germline V gene are SGHRS and YFSETQ. The CDR3 sequence is 20 residues long. The V and J ends lost 0 bases and 4 bases respectively, with 29 bases between them.